A single sample gave rise to the 15 T cell receptor beta chains below, sequenced in a study of blood T cell repertoires in COVID-19. Clones were read by immunoSEQ multiplex PCR, and TCRdb kept only the in-frame ones, dropping some. In the table there are a few hundred thousand clones, around 83% of which are singletons. What was sequenced was peripheral blood. The receptors shown here come from a man aged 50 to 59 with active or convalescent COVID-19.

This clone was observed a single time. The chain is built from TRBV3-1 (or the pseudogene TRBV3-2) and TRBJ2-5, with 7 bases aligning to TRBD1. The CDR3 has 16 amino acids. The germline gives CDR1 LGHDT, CDR2 YNNKEL (reference sequence). Unmatched junction bases numbered 9, after V lost 3 bases and J lost 2 bases. This CDR3 is CASSQTLGQRQETQYF. CDR3 coding DNA: TGTGCCAGCAGCCAGACTCTGGGACAGCGACAAGAGACCCAGTACTTC.

The V call is TRBV2, the J call TRBJ1-5; D unclear. The germline CDR1 and CDR2 sequences are SNHLY and FYNNEI. This CDR3 is 14 amino acids long. Trimming left V 8 bases short and J 0 bases short, with 11 bases between. CDR3 sequence reads: CASGASYSNQPQHF. Written as DNA, the CDR3 is TGTGCCAGCGGTGCGTCCTATAGCAATCAGCCCCAGCATTTT.

The rearrangement links TRBV19 to TRBJ1-5; the D is unclear. The germline CDR1 and CDR2 sequences are LNHDA and SQIVND (reference sequence). This CDR3 has 14 amino acids. V shed 7 bases and J shed 10 bases, with 20 bases lying between them. CDR3: CASTNLRTLQPQHF. In DNA form, the CDR3 reads TGTGCCAGTACCAACCTACGGACTCTTCAACCCCAGCATTTT.

This clone was seen only a few times. The chain joins TRBV10-1 to TRBJ2-3; a weak D match, TRBD2 (5 bases). Germline V CDR1 and CDR2: WNHNN, SYGVQD (reference sequence). The CDR3 has 13 amino acids. V lost 4 bases and J lost 6, with 11 bases in between. The CDR3 coding sequence is TGCGCCAGCAGTGTCCAGCGGTCGGATACGCAGTATTTT. Protein: CASSVQRSDTQYF.

This rearrangement joins TRBV6-6 to TRBJ1-1, with D tentatively TRBD1 (6 bases). This CDR3 spans 15 amino acids. Germline values: CDR1 MNHNY, CDR2 SVGAGI (reference sequence). Trimming left V 0 bases short and J 2 bases short, with 10 bases between. The CDR3 loop reads CASSYSKGVNTEAFF. CDR3 nucleotide sequence: TGTGCCAGCAGTTACTCGAAGGGGGTCAACACTGAAGCTTTCTTT.

The V gene is TRBV6-5, the J gene TRBJ2-7; 8 bases are shared with TRBD1. The CDR3 covers 14 residues. Per the germline V gene, CDR1 is MNHEY and CDR2 is SVGAGI. The V and J ends lost 4 bases and 5 bases, in that order; junction bases with no gene match: 7. As DNA, the CDR3 is TGTGCCAGCAGTTTGCGGGACAGGACCCACGAGCAGTACTTC. As protein: CASSLRDRTHEQYF.

This clone was recorded a few times. The chain has TRBV27 and TRBJ2-3; 14 nucleotides agree with TRBD2. Trimming at V came to 6 bases and at J to 2 bases, leaving 7 bases not matched to a gene. This CDR3 contains 17 residues. The germline gives CDR1 MNHEY, CDR2 SMNVEV (reference sequence). CDR3 sequence reads: CASSPGLAGAITDTQYF. The CDR3 DNA is TGTGCCAGCAGCCCGGGACTAGCGGGAGCTATCACAGATACGCAGTATTTT.

The table lists this clone with a few counts. Additional DNA sequences in this sample encode the identical CDR3. CDR3 bases: TGTGCCAGCAGCCCCGGGACAGGGGGCTCCCAGCAGTACTTC. Amino acid sequence: CASSPGTGGSQQYF. The chain employs TRBV27 and TRBJ2-7; 12 bases line up with TRBD1. J was trimmed by 8 bases and V by 6 bases; bases with no gene match: 8. This CDR3 is built from 14 residues. Germline loops: CDR1 MNHEY, CDR2 SMNVEV (reference sequence).

This chain connects TRBV7-8 to TRBJ2-1; TRBD1 agrees at 8 bases. Unmatched junction bases numbered 8, after V lost 3 bases and J lost 10 bases. Per germline, CDR1 SGHVS and CDR2 FQNEAQ. The CDR3 is 14 amino acids. The CDR3 protein is CASSLGTGREEQFF. CDR3 DNA: TGTGCCAGCAGCTTGGGGACAGGTCGAGAGGAGCAGTTCTTC.

This chain links TRBV9 with TRBJ1-3; 8 bases map to TRBD1. Per germline, CDR1 SGDLS and CDR2 YYNGEE. The CDR3 is made up of 14 amino acids. V was clipped by 2 bases and J by 4 bases; unmatched bases: 2. The CDR3 region has the DNA TGTGCCAGCAGCGTGACAGGGGACGGAAACACCATATATTTT. Encoded protein: CASSVTGDGNTIYF.

The genes are TRBV10-3 and TRBJ2-7; D gene unclear. Germline loops: CDR1 ENHRY, CDR2 SYGVKD. CDR3 length equals 11 residues. V was pared by 6 bases and J by 3 bases, with 6 bases between. CDR3 amino acids: CAISIGYEQYF. Here the CDR3 DNA reads TGTGCCATCAGCATCGGCTACGAGCAGTACTTC.

As to this clone: This CDR3 is also generated by other DNA sequences in the sample. This rearrangement joins TRBV5-4 to TRBJ2-7; 13 nucleotides agree with TRBD2. There are 15 residues in the CDR3. Losses at the gene ends were 3 bases for V and 3 bases for J; bases not matched to a gene: 3. Germline V gene lookup returns CDR1 SGHNT and CDR2 YYREEE (reference sequence). The CDR3 DNA sequence: TGTGCCAGCAGCTCTGGACTAGCGGGGGACTACGAGCAGTACTTC. Its translation: CASSSGLAGDYEQYF.

The V call is TRBV7-2, the J call TRBJ2-7; TRBD2 aligns across 11 bases. The CDR3 has 15 amino acids. CDR1 and CDR2 from the germline V gene are SGHTA and FQGNSA. Unmatched junction bases numbered 6, after V lost 1 base and J lost 7 bases. CDR3 sequence reads: CASSLEGLAGGEQYF. Written as DNA, the CDR3 is TGTGCCAGCAGCTTAGAAGGACTAGCGGGCGGAGAGCAGTACTTC. Full variable domain (rest looked up from reference TRBV7-2 and TRBJ2-7): GAGVSQSPSNKVTEKGKDVELRCDPISGHTALYWYRQSLGQGLEFLIYFQGNSAPDKSGLPSDRFSAERTGGSVSTLTIQRTQQEDSAVYLCASSLEGLAGGEQYFGPGTRLTVT.

Comment on this clone: The same CDR3 arises from other DNA sequences in this sample as well. V and J are TRBV30 and TRBJ1-1; 7 bases fit TRBD1. Per the germline V gene, CDR1 is GTSNPN and CDR2 is SVGIG (reference sequence). The V gene end was trimmed by 0 bases and the J gene end by 4 bases; junction bases not matched to a gene: 5. This CDR3 comprises 14 residues. The CDR3: CAWSVRGRGTEAFF. CDR3 nucleotides: TGTGCCTGGAGTGTAAGGGGGCGCGGCACTGAAGCTTTCTTT.

V and J are TRBV7-6 and TRBJ2-7; D perhaps matches TRBD2 (6 bases). The V end was cut by 3 bases, the J end by 0 bases, with 12 bases between. CDR1 and CDR2 from the germline V gene are SGHVS and FNYEAQ. The length of the CDR3 is 15 residues. The chain's CDR3 is CASSFGGVSSYEQYF. CDR3 nucleotides: TGTGCCAGCAGCTTCGGCGGGGTGAGCTCCTACGAGCAGTACTTC.